This TCR beta chain was sequenced in a study of T cell repertoires in cytomegalovirus infection. The CDR3 length is 13 residues. Trimming pared 3 bases from V and 5 bases from J, leaving 11 bases between. Findings of the study overall: Cumulative frequency of public TCR beta families picked out carriers of CMV plus the relevant HLA.

TCRdb reprocessed the reads with MiXCR, giving one entry per CDR3 protein. The table has about 310,000 distinct CDR3 sequences, just under 25% seen once. This clonotype was observed many times. The antigen is not known. The sequences come from cultured PBMCs, collected from culture after CMV antigen stimulation. The V and J genes are TRBV12-3 or TRBV12-4 and TRBJ2-7; no reliable D call. This receptor was obtained from a human donor in good health (CMV status not recorded). Some clones in this sample may be carry-over from other donors' samples. CDR3 sequence: CASSFPPSHEQYF. The CDR3 bases are TGTGCCAGCAGTTTCCCACCGTCCCACGAGCAGTACTTC.